This T cell receptor beta chain was identified in a study of breast tumors, draining lymph nodes, adjacent tissues. The V end was cut by 4 bases, the J end by 4 bases, with 13 bases between. Germline CDR1 reads SGHRS; CDR2 reads YFSETQ. The CDR3 spans 14 residues. MiXCR, run by TCRdb on the multiplex PCR reads, gives a single entry per CDR3 protein. Of under 80,000 distinct CDR3 sequences in the sample, around 43% were seen once. Ten or more counts support this clonotype. This sequence originates from a female donor with breast cancer. Some clones in this sample may be carry-over from other donors' samples. Sequencing used breast tumor tissue. The genes are TRBV5-1 and TRBJ2-3; D call uncertain. In nucleotides, the CDR3 is TGCGCCAGCAGCACCCAACTGCCCCCAGATACGCAGTATTTT. Amino acids: CASSTQLPPDTQYF.